What follows are 25 T cell receptor beta chains derived from one specimen sequenced in a study of regulatory T cells in long-lasting Graves disease (dated by TCRdb to the early 2020s). The sample's time point label, in plain terms: persistent/refractory GD, antithyroid drugs over 5 years with positive TRAb. For both TCR sequencing and RNA sequencing, RNA was extracted from PBMCs using TRIzol. To prepare the library, multiplex PCR was applied. TCRdb lists the instrument as Illumina HiSeq 4000. iRepertoire HTBI primers and Arm-PCR amplification of CDR3 regions were used to construct TCR beta libraries. TCRdb applied fastp at Q25 and MiXCR to the public reads, then kept only in-frame beta chains. Duplicate CDR3 protein sequences are folded into a single record with the most common DNA and genes. The sample has 350,000 to 500,000 distinct CDR3 sequences on record, about 21% of them singletons. Approximately 14% of the sample belongs to the ten largest clones.

The specimen was peripheral blood mononuclear cells (PBMCs), collected when the disease was refractory, from a patient treated with antithyroid drugs. Receptors originate from a female donor with Graves disease.

The chain is built from TRBV6-1 and TRBJ2-2, with a tentative D call TRBD1 (6 bases). V lost 4 bases and J lost 1, with 13 bases in between. CDR3 length: 16 residues. CDR1 and CDR2 from the germline V gene are MNHNS and SASEGT. The CDR3, as DNA: TGTGCCAGCAGTGCAGGACAGATTCTGAACACCGGGGAGCTGTTTTTT. This sequence encodes CASSAGQILNTGELFF.

The V and J genes are TRBV27 and TRBJ2-1; D might be TRBD1 (6 bases). The CDR3 consists of 14 residues. Per germline, CDR1 MNHEY and CDR2 SMNVEV (reference sequence). V lost 3 bases to trimming and J lost 8 bases, with 14 bases between them. As DNA, the CDR3 is TGTGCCAGCAGTTTCTGGGGGCGAGCTGATGAGCAGTTCTTC. Encoded protein: CASSFWGRADEQFF.

The V call is TRBV5-1, the J call TRBJ1-5, with D perhaps TRBD1 (6 bases). Trimming stripped 3 bases from V and 5 bases from J, with 18 bases between. CDR3 length: 16 amino acids. The germline V gene encodes CDR1 SGHRS and CDR2 YFSETQ. The CDR3, as DNA: TGCGCCAGCAGCTGGACAGTTGATGAACGGGATCAGCCCCAGCATTTT. Amino acids: CASSWTVDERDQPQHF.

This clonotype was seen at least ten times. The V gene is TRBV11-2, the J gene TRBJ2-7; possibly TRBD1 for D (5 bases). This CDR3 is built from 16 residues. V was shortened by 1 base and J by 3 bases, with 16 bases between the two germline ends. Germline-derived CDR1 and CDR2 are SGHAT and FQNNGV. CDR3 in amino acids: CASSLAPDSSYYEQYF. Here the CDR3 DNA reads TGTGCCAGCAGCTTAGCCCCCGACAGTTCCTACTACGAGCAGTACTTC.

There are a few counts of this clonotype. CDR3 in DNA: TGTGCCAGCAGCTTTACGACTAGCCCCCGTGAGGAGCAGTACTTC. Residues: CASSFTTSPREEQYF. The V gene is TRBV7-9, the J gene TRBJ2-7; 7 bases are shared with TRBD2. Per the germline V gene, CDR1 is SEHNR and CDR2 is FQNEAQ (reference sequence). The V and J ends lost 3 bases and 7 bases, in that order; junction bases with no gene match: 12. This CDR3 contains 15 residues.

The J gene is TRBJ2-1, the V gene TRBV5-6; weak D call: TRBD1 (5 bases). Trimming stripped 4 bases from V and 6 bases from J, with 14 bases between. Germline V gives CDR1 SGHDT, CDR2 YYEEEE. There are 14 residues in the CDR3. Written as DNA, the CDR3 is TGTGCCAGCAGCGCCTCATCCAGGGCCAATGAGCAGTTCTTC. Amino acids: CASSASSRANEQFF.

This clonotype showed up many times. V gene TRBV2 combines with J gene TRBJ1-2, with a tentative D call TRBD1 (5 bases). V shed 7 bases and J shed 9 bases, with 15 bases lying between them. Looked up from germline, CDR1 is SNHLY and CDR2 is FYNNEI. The CDR3 loop spans 12 amino acids. The CDR3 is CASTDSVGRYTF. DNA of the CDR3: TGTGCCAGCACCGACAGCGTCGGGCGCTACACCTTC.

This clonotype was observed at least ten times. This chain links TRBV28 with TRBJ1-1; tentative D call: TRBD1 (6 bases). Germline V gene sequence: CDR1 MDHEN, CDR2 SYDVKM. Trimming pared 6 bases from V and 5 bases from J, leaving 16 bases between. CDR3 length equals 14 residues. The CDR3 reads CASSRTQGRTEAFF. The CDR3 DNA sequence: TGTGCCAGCAGCAGAACGCAGGGGCGTACTGAAGCTTTCTTT. The full variable domain, in which reference TRBV28 and TRBJ1-1 provide the parts outside the CDR3, is DVKVTQSSRYLVKRTGEKVFLECVQDMDHENMFWYRQDPGLGLRLIYFSYDVKMKEKGDIPEGYSVSREKKERFSLILESASTNQTSMYLCASSRTQGRTEAFFGQGTRLTVV.

The chain recombines TRBV28 with TRBJ2-1, with D hard to call. V was cut by 4 bases and J by 5 bases, with 9 bases left in between. The germline V gene encodes CDR1 MDHEN and CDR2 SYDVKM. The CDR3 is made up of 13 amino acids. This chain's CDR3 is CASSSTDNNEQFF. For the CDR3, the DNA is TGTGCCAGCAGTTCCACAGATAACAATGAGCAGTTCTTC.

This clonotype was found a few times. The chain carries TRBV27 and TRBJ2-7; 9 bases line up with TRBD1. The CDR3 sequence is 15 residues long. V shed 6 bases and J 2 bases; nucleotides not matched to a gene: 8. Germline V gene sequence: CDR1 MNHEY, CDR2 SMNVEV (reference sequence). CDR3 in amino acids: CASSRLGTGTYEQYF. The DNA for the CDR3 is TGTGCCAGCAGCCGATTGGGGACAGGGACCTACGAGCAGTACTTC.

The chain joins TRBV5-1 to TRBJ2-3, with unresolved D. The CDR3 loop spans 14 amino acids. CDR1 is SGHRS, CDR2 YFSETQ, per germline. The V end lost 0 bases, the J end lost 1 base, and 6 bases lay between the germline ends. CDR3 sequence: CASSLVDGTDTQYF. In DNA, the CDR3 is TGCGCCAGCAGCTTGGTAGACGGCACAGATACGCAGTATTTT. Drawing the rest from reference TRBV5-1 and TRBJ2-3, the complete variable domain is KAGVTQTPRYLIKTRGQQVTLSCSPISGHRSVSWYQQTPGQGLQFLFEYFSETQRNKGNFPGRFSGRQFSNSRSEMNVSTLELGDSALYLCASSLVDGTDTQYFGPGTRLTVL.

This clonotype occurred a few times. The chain recombines TRBV28 with TRBJ2-1; perhaps TRBD1 as D (5 bases). The CDR3 length is 12 residues. Germline assignment: CDR1 MDHEN and CDR2 SYDVKM. Trimming cost V 5 bases and J 8 bases, with 10 bases left between them. CDR3: CASSGAPHEQFF. CDR3 sequence (DNA): TGTGCCAGCAGTGGGGCGCCGCATGAGCAGTTCTTC.

Many counts were recorded for this clonotype. The chain carries TRBV20-1 and TRBJ2-5; possibly TRBD2 for D (5 bases). Germline CDR1 and CDR2: DFQATT and SNEGSKA (reference sequence). V shed 3 bases and J shed 3 bases, with 14 bases lying between them. The CDR3 covers 14 residues. CDR3 residues: CSASSSGREETQYF. The CDR3 coding sequence is TGCAGTGCTAGTTCGTCGGGGAGAGAAGAGACCCAGTACTTC.

A few counts support this clonotype. This rearrangement joins TRBV28 to TRBJ2-3; 10 bases map to TRBD1. The J segment lost 3 bases and the V segment lost 6 bases, leaving 6 bases of the junction unmatched. The CDR3 runs 15 residues. CDR1 and CDR2 from the germline V gene are MDHEN and SYDVKM. CDR3 bases: TGTGCCAGCAGACCCGGGACAGGGGTAACAGATACGCAGTATTTT. This codes for CASRPGTGVTDTQYF.

This clonotype was observed a handful of times. The chain has TRBV5-1 and TRBJ2-7; TRBD1 matches 7 bases. V shed 0 bases, J shed 1 base, and the junction held 4 bases outside the gene matches. The CDR3 spans 15 residues. CDR1 is SGHRS and CDR2 is YFSETQ in the germline V gene. CDR3 in amino acids: CASSLVGGPSYEQYF. DNA for the CDR3: TGCGCCAGCAGCTTGGTAGGGGGCCCATCCTACGAGCAGTACTTC.

Details on this clonotype: A much larger clone lies one base from this, so it may be a read error. The chain has TRBV28 and TRBJ2-7; TRBD1 matches 7 bases. The trim removed 0 bases at V and 2 bases at J, leaving 7 bases unmatched. CDR3 length: 16 residues. Germline values: CDR1 MDHEN, CDR2 SYDVKM. The DNA of the CDR3 is TGTGCCAGCAGTTTATGGGGGACAGCTAGAGCCTACGAGCAGTACTTC. The encoded protein is CASSLWGTARAYEQYF.

This clonotype was seen repeatedly, ten times or more. V gene TRBV28 combines with J gene TRBJ2-4; 8 nucleotides agree with TRBD1. This CDR3 has 13 amino acids. The V and J ends lost 4 bases and 15 bases, in that order; junction bases with no gene match: 11. CDR1 and CDR2 (germline): MDHEN, SYDVKM. In DNA, the CDR3 is TGTGCCAGCAGTTCCACAGGGGGGATTGGAAGGTACTTC. Translation gives CASSSTGGIGRYF.

This clonotype was picked up many times. The chain joins TRBV20-1 to TRBJ2-7; D is uncertain. The CDR3 is made up of 11 amino acids. Between the trimmed V and J ends, which lost 7 bases and 4 bases, there was a span of 11 bases. The germline V gene has CDR1 DFQATT and CDR2 SNEGSKA (reference sequence). The CDR3 nucleotides are TGCAGTGGCCAGATGAGTTACGAGCAGTACTTC. This encodes CSGQMSYEQYF.

V gene TRBV12-3 or TRBV12-4 combines with J gene TRBJ1-1; TRBD1 matches 7 bases. The CDR3 has 15 residues. The J segment lost 6 bases and the V segment lost 2 bases, leaving 9 bases of the junction unmatched. The CDR3 nucleotides are TGTGCCAGCAGTTTAAAATCTGTCAGGGGGGCTGAAGCTTTCTTT. Its translation: CASSLKSVRGAEAFF.

This clonotype was seen repeatedly, ten times or more. The chain is built from TRBV2 and TRBJ1-5; maybe TRBD1 (5 bases). V was cut by 3 bases and J by 6 bases, with 9 bases left in between. Germline CDR1 is SNHLY and CDR2 is FYNNEI. CDR3 length: 13 amino acids. The CDR3, as DNA: TGTGCCAGCAGTGAGGAGGGGTTTCAGCCCCAGCATTTT. It specifies CASSEEGFQPQHF. Variable domain in full (rest from reference TRBV2 and TRBJ1-5): EPEVTQTPSHQVTQMGQEVILRCVPISNHLYFYWYRQILGQKVEFLVSFYNNEISEKSEIFDDQFSVERPDGSNFTLKIRSTKLEDSAMYFCASSEEGFQPQHFGDGTRLSIL.

V is TRBV20-1 and J is TRBJ1-5, with a tentative D call TRBD1 (6 bases). The germline gives CDR1 DFQATT, CDR2 SNEGSKA (reference sequence). Trimming removed 2 bases from V and 4 bases from J, with 15 bases in between. The CDR3 extends over 15 amino acids. This chain's CDR3 is CSARQNRGGNQPQHF. The CDR3 DNA follows: TGCAGTGCTAGACAGAACCGAGGGGGAAATCAGCCCCAGCATTTT.

At least ten counts were recorded for this clonotype. The genes are TRBV29-1 and TRBJ1-1; no definite D call. The CDR3 has 14 amino acids. Germline CDR1 is SQVTM and CDR2 is ANQGSEA. The ends were cut back, 3 bases at V and 1 base at J, with 12 bases in the middle. The CDR3 DNA reads as TGCAGCGTTGAGCTATCACCCTCGAACACTGAAGCTTTCTTT. This translates into CSVELSPSNTEAFF.

The CDR3 here is CASSLASGTGLTGANVLTF. CDR3 DNA: TGCGCCAGCAGCTTGGCCTCCGGGACAGGCTTGACTGGGGCCAACGTCCTGACTTTC. V and J are TRBV5-1 and TRBJ2-6; 8 bases agree with TRBD1. The CDR3 is made up of 19 amino acids. CDR1 and CDR2 from the germline V gene are SGHRS and YFSETQ. Unmatched junction bases numbered 10, after V lost 0 bases and J lost 2 bases. Supplemented by reference TRBV5-1 and TRBJ2-6, the full variable domain reads KAGVTQTPRYLIKTRGQQVTLSCSPISGHRSVSWYQQTPGQGLQFLFEYFSETQRNKGNFPGRFSGRQFSNSRSEMNVSTLELGDSALYLCASSLASGTGLTGANVLTFGAGSRLTVL.

This clonotype was observed at least ten times. The V and J genes are TRBV2 and TRBJ2-5; D is unresolved. Germline CDR1 SNHLY, CDR2 FYNNEI. V lost 5 bases and J 5 bases, leaving 3 bases between the germline ends. CDR3 length: 10 amino acids. CDR3 amino acids: CASSPETQYF. The CDR3 bases are TGTGCCAGCAGTCCGGAGACCCAGTACTTC.

This clonotype occurred a few times. The rearrangement joins TRBV19 to TRBJ1-5, with D possibly matching TRBD1 (6 bases). This CDR3 is built from 18 residues. The V gene lost 5 bases and the J gene lost 2 bases, with 22 bases spanning the gap. The germline gives CDR1 LNHDA, CDR2 SQIVND (reference sequence). The CDR3 DNA reads as TGTGCCAGTAGTCCTCGGGGACACCCCAAACAGGGCAATCAGCCCCAGCATTTT. Protein product: CASSPRGHPKQGNQPQHF.